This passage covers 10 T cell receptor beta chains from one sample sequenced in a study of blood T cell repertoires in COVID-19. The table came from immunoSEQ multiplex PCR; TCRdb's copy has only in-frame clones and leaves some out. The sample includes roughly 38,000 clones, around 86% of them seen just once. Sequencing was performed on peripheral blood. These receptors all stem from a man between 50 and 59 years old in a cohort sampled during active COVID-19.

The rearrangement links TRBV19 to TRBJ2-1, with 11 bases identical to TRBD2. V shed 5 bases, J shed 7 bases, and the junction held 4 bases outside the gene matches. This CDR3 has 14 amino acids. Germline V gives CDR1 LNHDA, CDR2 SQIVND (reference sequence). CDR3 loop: CASSVGTSGNEQFF. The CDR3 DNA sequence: TGTGCCAGTAGTGTCGGGACTAGCGGTAATGAGCAGTTCTTC.

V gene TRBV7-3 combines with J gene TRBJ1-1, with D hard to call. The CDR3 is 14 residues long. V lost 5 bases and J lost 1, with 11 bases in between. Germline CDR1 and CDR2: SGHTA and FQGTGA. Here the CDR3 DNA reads TGTGCCAGCAGCCCAGACGGAGAGAACACTGAAGCTTTCTTT. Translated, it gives CASSPDGENTEAFF.

This chain's CDR3 is CASSLGRDPYNEQFF. CDR3 nucleotide sequence: TGTGCCAGCAGCTTAGGGCGGGATCCTTACAATGAGCAGTTCTTC. The rearrangement uses TRBV7-3 and TRBJ2-1, with D possibly being TRBD2 (6 bases). The CDR3 sequence is 15 residues long. The germline V and J ends were trimmed by 2 bases and 4 bases, with 12 bases remaining between them. CDR1 is SGHTA, CDR2 FQGTGA, per germline. The full variable domain, in which reference TRBV7-3 and TRBJ2-1 provide the parts outside the CDR3, is GAGVSQTPSNKVTEKGKYVELRCDPISGHTALYWYRQSLGQGPEFLIYFQGTGAADDSGLPNDRFFAVRPEGSVSTLKIQRTERGDSAVYLCASSLGRDPYNEQFFGPGTRLTVL.

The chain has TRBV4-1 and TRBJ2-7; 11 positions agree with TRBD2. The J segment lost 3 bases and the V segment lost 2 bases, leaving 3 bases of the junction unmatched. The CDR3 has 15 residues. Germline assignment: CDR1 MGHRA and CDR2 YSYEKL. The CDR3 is CASSQTSGGLYEQYF. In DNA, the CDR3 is TGCGCCAGCAGCCAAACTAGCGGGGGCCTCTACGAGCAGTACTTC.

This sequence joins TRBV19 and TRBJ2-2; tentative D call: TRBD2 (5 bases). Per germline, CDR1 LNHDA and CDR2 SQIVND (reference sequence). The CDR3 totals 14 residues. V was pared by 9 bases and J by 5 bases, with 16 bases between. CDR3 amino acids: CASFGSRRTGELFF. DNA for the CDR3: TGTGCCAGCTTTGGGAGCCGTCGGACCGGGGAGCTGTTTTTT.

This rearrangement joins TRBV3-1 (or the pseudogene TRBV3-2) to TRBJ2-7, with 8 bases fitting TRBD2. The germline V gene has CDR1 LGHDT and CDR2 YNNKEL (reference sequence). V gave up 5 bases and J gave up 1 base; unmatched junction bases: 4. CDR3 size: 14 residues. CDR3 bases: TGTGCCAGCAGCGAGACTAGCGTGTCCTACGAGCAGTACTTC. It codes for CASSETSVSYEQYF.

This chain's CDR3 is CASSTGQEENEKLFF. The CDR3 DNA follows: TGTGCCAGCAGCACAGGACAGGAGGAAAATGAAAAACTGTTTTTT. The chain has TRBV27 and TRBJ1-4; 7 nucleotides align to TRBD1. The CDR3 length is 15 residues. Germline loops: CDR1 MNHEY, CDR2 SMNVEV (reference sequence). J lost 5 bases, V lost 6 bases, and 9 bases had no gene match.

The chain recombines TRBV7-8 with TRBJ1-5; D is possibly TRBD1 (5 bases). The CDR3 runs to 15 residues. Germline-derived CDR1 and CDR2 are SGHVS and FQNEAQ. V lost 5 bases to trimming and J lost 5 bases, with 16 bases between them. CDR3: CASSPPGVLDQPQHF. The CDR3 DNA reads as TGTGCCAGCAGCCCACCGGGGGTCTTGGATCAGCCCCAGCATTTT.

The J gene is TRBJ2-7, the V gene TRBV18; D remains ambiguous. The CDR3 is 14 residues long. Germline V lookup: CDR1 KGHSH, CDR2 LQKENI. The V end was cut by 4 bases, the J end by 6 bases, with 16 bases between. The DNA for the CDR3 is TGTGCCAGCTCACAGTTGTCTCCAACGGGCGAGCAGTACGTC. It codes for CASSQLSPTGEQYV.

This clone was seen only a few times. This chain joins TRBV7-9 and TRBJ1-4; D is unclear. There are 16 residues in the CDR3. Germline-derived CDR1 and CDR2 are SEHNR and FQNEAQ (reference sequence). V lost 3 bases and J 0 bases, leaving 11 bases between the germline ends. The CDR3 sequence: CASSFGQAATNEKLFF. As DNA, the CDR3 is TGTGCCAGCAGCTTTGGTCAAGCTGCAACTAATGAAAAACTGTTTTTT.